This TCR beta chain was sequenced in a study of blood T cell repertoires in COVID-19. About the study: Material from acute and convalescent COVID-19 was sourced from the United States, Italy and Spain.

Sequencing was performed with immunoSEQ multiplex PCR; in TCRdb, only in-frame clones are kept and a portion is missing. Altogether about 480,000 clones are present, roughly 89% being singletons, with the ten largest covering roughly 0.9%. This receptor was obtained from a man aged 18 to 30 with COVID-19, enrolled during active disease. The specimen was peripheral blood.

The CDR3 DNA reads as TGTGCCAGCAGCTTGGGACCAGGCCCCTACAATGAGCAGTTCTTC. Amino acids: CASSLGPGPYNEQFF. The chain is built from TRBV5-8 and TRBJ2-1; D uncertain. V was pared by 0 bases and J by 2 bases, with 9 bases between. The CDR3 covers 15 residues. Germline V gene data show CDR1 as SGHTS and CDR2 as YDEGEE.